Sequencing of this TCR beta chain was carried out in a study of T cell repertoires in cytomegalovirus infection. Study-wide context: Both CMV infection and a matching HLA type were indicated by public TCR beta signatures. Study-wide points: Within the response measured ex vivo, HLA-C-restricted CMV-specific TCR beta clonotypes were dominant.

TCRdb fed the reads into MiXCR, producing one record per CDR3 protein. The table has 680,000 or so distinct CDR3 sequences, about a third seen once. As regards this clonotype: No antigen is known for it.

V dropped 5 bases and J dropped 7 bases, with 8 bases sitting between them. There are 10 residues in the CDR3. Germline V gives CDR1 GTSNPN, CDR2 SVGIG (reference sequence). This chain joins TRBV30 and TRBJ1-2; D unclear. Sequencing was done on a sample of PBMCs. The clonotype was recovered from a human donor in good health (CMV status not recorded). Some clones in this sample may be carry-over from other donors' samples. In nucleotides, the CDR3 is TGTGCCTGGGATCCTTGTGGCTACACCTTC. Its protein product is CAWDPCGYTF.